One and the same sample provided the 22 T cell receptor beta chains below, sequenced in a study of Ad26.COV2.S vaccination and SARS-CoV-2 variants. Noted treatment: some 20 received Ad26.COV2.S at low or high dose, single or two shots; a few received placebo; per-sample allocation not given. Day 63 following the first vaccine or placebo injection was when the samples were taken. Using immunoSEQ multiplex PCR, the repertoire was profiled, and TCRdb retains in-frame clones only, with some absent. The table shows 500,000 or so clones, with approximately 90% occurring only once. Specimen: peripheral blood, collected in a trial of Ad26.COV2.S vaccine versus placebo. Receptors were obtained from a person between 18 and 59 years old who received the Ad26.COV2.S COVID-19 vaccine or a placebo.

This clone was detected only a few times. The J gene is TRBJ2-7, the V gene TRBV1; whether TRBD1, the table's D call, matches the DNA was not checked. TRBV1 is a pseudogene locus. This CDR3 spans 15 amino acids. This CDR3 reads CTSSPSTGESYEQYF. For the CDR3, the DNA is TGCACCAGCAGCCCTTCGACAGGGGAATCCTACGAGCAGTACTTC.

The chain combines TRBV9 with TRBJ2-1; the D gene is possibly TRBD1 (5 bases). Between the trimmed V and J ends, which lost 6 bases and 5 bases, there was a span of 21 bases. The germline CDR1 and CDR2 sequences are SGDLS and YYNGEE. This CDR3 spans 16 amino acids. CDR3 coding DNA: TGTGCCAGCAACCAAGGTCCGAGGACATTCGACAATGAGCAGTTCTTC. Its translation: CASNQGPRTFDNEQFF.

The CDR3 DNA reads as TGTGCCATCAGTGAGATGAGGGGCAGGAATAATGAAAAACTGTTTTTT. Translating gives CAISEMRGRNNEKLFF. J is TRBJ1-4 and V is TRBV10-3; a weak D match, TRBD1 (5 bases). V was shortened by 2 bases and J by 4 bases, with 14 bases between the two germline ends. Germline lookup yields CDR1 ENHRY and CDR2 SYGVKD. CDR3 length: 16 amino acids.

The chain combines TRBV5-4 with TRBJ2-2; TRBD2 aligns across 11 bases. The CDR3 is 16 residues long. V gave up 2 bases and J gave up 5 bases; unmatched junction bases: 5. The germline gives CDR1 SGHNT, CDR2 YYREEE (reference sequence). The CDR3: CASSLRVAGGTGELFF. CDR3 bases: TGTGCCAGCAGCTTAAGAGTAGCGGGAGGGACCGGGGAGCTGTTTTTT. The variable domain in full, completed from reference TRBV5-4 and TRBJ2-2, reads ETGVTQSPTHLIKTRGQQVTLRCSSQSGHNTVSWYQQALGQGPQFIFQYYREEENGRGNFPPRFSGLQFPNYSSELNVNALELDDSALYLCASSLRVAGGTGELFFGEGSRLTVL.

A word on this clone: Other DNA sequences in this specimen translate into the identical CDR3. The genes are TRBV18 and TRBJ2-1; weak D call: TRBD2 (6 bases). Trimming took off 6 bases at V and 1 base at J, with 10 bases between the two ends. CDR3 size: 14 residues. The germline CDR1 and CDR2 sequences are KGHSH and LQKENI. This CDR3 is CASSPSGSYNEQFF. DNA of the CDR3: TGTGCCAGCTCTCCCAGCGGGTCCTACAATGAGCAGTTCTTC.

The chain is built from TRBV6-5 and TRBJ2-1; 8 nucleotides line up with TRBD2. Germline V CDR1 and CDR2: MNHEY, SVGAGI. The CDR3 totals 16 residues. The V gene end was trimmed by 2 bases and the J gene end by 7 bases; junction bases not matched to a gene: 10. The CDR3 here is CASSYLSGGRGNEQFF. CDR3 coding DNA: TGTGCCAGCAGTTACCTGTCGGGGGGGCGCGGGAATGAGCAGTTCTTC.

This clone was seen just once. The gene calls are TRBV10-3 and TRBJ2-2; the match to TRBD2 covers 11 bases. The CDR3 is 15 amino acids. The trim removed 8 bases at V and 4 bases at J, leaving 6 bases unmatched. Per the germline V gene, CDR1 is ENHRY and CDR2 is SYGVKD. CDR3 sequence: CAIAGGLAGTGELFF. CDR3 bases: TGTGCCATCGCAGGAGGACTAGCGGGCACCGGGGAGCTGTTTTTT.

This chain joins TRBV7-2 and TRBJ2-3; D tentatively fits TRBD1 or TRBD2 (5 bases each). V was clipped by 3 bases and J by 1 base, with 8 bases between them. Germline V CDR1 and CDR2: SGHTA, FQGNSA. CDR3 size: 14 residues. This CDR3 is CASSFRDRTDTQYF. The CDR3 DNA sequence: TGTGCCAGCAGCTTCCGGGACCGCACAGATACGCAGTATTTT.

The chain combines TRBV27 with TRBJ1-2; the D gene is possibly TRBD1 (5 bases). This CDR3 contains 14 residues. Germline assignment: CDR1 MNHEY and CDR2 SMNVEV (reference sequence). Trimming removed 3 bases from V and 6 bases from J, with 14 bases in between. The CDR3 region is CASSFQGVRDGYTF. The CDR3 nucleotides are TGTGCCAGCAGTTTCCAAGGGGTTCGGGATGGCTACACCTTC.

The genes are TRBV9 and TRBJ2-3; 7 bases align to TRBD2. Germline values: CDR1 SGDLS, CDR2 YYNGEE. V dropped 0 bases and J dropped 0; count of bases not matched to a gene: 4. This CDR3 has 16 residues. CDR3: CASSVVDSGSTDTQYF. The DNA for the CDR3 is TGTGCCAGCAGCGTAGTTGATAGCGGGAGCACAGATACGCAGTATTTT.

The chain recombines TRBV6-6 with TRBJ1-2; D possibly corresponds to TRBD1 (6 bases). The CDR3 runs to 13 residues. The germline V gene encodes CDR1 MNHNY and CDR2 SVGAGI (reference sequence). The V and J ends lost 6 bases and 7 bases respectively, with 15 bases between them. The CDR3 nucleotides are TGTGCCAGCAGCGACCAGGGGTATCGTGGCTACACCTTC. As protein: CASSDQGYRGYTF.

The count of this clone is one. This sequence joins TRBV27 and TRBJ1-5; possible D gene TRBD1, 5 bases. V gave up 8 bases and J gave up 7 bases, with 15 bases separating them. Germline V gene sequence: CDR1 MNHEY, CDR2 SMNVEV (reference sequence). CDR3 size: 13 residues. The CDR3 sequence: CASCKGRGQPQHF. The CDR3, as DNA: TGTGCCAGCTGCAAGGGGAGAGGGCAGCCCCAGCATTTT.

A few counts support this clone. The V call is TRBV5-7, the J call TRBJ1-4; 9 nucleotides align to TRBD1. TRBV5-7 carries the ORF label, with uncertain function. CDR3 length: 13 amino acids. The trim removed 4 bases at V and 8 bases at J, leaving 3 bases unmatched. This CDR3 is CASSQDRGEKLFF. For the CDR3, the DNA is TGTGCCAGCAGCCAGGACAGGGGCGAAAAACTGTTTTTT.

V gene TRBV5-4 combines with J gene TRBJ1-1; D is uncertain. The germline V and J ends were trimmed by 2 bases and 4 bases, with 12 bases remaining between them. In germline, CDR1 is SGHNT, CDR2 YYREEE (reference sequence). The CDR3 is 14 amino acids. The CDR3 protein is CASSFEIIGTEAFF. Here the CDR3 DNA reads TGTGCCAGCAGCTTTGAAATCATCGGCACTGAAGCTTTCTTT. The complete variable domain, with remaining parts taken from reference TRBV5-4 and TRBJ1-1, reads ETGVTQSPTHLIKTRGQQVTLRCSSQSGHNTVSWYQQALGQGPQFIFQYYREEENGRGNFPPRFSGLQFPNYSSELNVNALELDDSALYLCASSFEIIGTEAFFGQGTRLTVV.

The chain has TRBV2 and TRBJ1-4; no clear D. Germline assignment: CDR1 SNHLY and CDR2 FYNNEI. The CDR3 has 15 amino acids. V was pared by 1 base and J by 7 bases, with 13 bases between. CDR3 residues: CASSEDATDGEKLFF. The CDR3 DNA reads TGTGCCAGCAGTGAAGATGCTACAGACGGTGAAAAACTGTTTTTT.

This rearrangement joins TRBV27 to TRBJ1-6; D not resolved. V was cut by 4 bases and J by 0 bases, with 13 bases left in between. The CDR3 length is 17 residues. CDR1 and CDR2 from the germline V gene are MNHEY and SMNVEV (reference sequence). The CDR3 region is CASSYSFQSSYNSPLHF. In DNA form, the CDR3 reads TGTGCCAGCAGTTATTCGTTCCAGAGCTCCTATAATTCACCCCTCCACTTT.

CDR3 DNA: TGTGCCAGTAGCCAGGGACATCGGGATACGCAGTATTTT. Translated: CASSQGHRDTQYF. This rearrangement joins TRBV19 to TRBJ2-3; D possibly corresponds to TRBD1 (6 bases). This CDR3 is 13 amino acids long. Trimming left V 6 bases short and J 6 bases short, with 13 bases between. Germline V lookup: CDR1 LNHDA, CDR2 SQIVND (reference sequence). The full variable domain, completed using reference TRBV19 and TRBJ2-3, is DGGITQSPKYLFRKEGQNVTLSCEQNLNHDAMYWYRQDPGQGLRLIYYSQIVNDFQKGDIAEGYSVSREKKESFPLTVTSAQKNPTAFYLCASSQGHRDTQYFGPGTRLTVL.

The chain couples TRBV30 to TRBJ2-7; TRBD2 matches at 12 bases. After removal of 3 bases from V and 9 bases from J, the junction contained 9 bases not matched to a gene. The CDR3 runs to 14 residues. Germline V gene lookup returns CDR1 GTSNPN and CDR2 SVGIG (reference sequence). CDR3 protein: CAWSALAGGIGQYF. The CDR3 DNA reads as TGTGCCTGGAGCGCTCTAGCGGGAGGGATCGGGCAGTACTTC.

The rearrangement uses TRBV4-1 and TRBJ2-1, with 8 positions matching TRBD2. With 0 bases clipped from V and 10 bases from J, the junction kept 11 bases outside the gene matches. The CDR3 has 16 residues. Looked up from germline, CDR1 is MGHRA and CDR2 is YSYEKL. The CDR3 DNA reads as TGCGCCAGCAGCCAAGATCCCGGGACTAGGGTAGGAGAGCAGTTCTTC. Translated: CASSQDPGTRVGEQFF.

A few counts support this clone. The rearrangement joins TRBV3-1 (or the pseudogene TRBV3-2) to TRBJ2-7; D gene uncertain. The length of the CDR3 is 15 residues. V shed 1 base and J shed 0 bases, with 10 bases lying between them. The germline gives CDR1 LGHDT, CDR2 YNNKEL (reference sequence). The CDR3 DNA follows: TGTGCCAGCAGCCAAGTTGGGAACCCCTCCTACGAGCAGTACTTC. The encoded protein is CASSQVGNPSYEQYF.

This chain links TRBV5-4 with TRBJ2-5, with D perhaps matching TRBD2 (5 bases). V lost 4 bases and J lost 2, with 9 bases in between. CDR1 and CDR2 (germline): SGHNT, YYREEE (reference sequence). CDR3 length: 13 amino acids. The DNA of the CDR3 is TGTGCCAGCAGCCCCCGGGGTCAAGAGACCCAGTACTTC. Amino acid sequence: CASSPRGQETQYF.

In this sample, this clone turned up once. CDR3 protein: CASSAGPQGAKNIQYF. CDR3 coding DNA: TGTGCCAGCAGCGCGGGCCCCCAGGGGGCCAAAAACATTCAGTACTTC. This chain connects TRBV5-4 to TRBJ2-4; possibly TRBD1 for D (6 bases). With 4 bases removed from V and 1 base from J, the gap between germline ends came to 15 bases. Germline V lookup: CDR1 SGHNT, CDR2 YYREEE (reference sequence). CDR3 length: 16 residues.